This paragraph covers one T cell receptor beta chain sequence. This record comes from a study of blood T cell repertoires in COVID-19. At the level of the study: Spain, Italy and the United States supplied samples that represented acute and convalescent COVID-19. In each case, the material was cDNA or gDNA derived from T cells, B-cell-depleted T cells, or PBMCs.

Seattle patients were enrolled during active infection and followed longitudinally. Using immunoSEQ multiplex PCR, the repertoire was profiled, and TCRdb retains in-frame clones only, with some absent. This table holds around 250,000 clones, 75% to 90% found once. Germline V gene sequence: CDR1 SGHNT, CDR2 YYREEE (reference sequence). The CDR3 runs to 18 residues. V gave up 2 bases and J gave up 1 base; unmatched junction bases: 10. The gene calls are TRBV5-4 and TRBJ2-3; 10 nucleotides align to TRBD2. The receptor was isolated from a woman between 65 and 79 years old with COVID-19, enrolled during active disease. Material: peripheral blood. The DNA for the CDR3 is TGTGCCAGCAGCTTTTGGCTAGCGGGAGATCCCGGCACAGATACGCAGTATTTT. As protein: CASSFWLAGDPGTDTQYF.